One T cell receptor beta chain is described in this entry. This clonotype showed up many times. The antigen this receptor binds is unknown. No base-level quality is on record; no much larger clone is a single base apart. The sample originates from a study of blood T cells in healthy people across ages (dated by TCRdb to between 2015 and 2017). With regard to the full study: In model experiments, roughly one uniquely barcoded TCR beta cDNA molecule per two T cells was captured by template switching. Using deep sequencing normalized with unique cDNA molecular identifiers, the study measured how TCR beta repertoire diversity changes with age. Donors were grouped into four age groups: young (average roughly 17 years), middle-aged (under 40), aged (about 59) and long-lived (approximately 81). Donors of different ages were randomly distributed across sequencing lanes to avoid experimental bias. The study analyzed two additional independent replicas of 1 million unique cDNA reads from the same blood draw for two donors, one aged 18 to 29 and one aged 80 or older. Overall results and qualifications from the work: Observed TCR beta diversity per million T cells fell roughly linearly with age, and a significant reduction was already apparent by age around 40. Estimates of total diversity based on one million sequenced T cells were considered lower bounds and underestimates. The CMV infection status of donors was not known, potentially confounding age-related changes in expanded clonotypes. Compared with the aged group, the long-lived group had more naive CD4+ T cells, fewer expanded clones and increased TCR diversity, a pattern suggesting age selection. There was a strong correlation between observed TCR beta diversity and the percentage of naive T cells measured by flow cytometry. Because profiling used bulk unsorted PBMCs, naive and antigen-experienced compartments could not be compared conclusively.

Per the germline V gene, LGHNA is the CDR1 and YNFKEQ is the CDR2. V is cut back by 0 bases and J by 4 bases, with 8 bases in the junction unmatched. Taken from cysteine to phenylalanine, the CDR3 has 16 residues. Only CDR3 DNA is held: 48 bases, read in frame from base 1. Libraries were made using 5' RACE. For sequencing, an Illumina HiSeq 2500 was employed. The second PCR ran for about 6 to 12 cycles and used a J-beta primer mix along with a sample-barcoded 5' primer. A template-switch 5' adaptor carrying 12 random nucleotides introduced a unique molecular identifier onto each TCR beta cDNA molecule. Each sample yielded at least 2.5 million CDR3-containing paired-end reads. The Mint cDNA synthesis kit, primed by a TRBC-specific oligonucleotide, was used to synthesize first-strand cDNA from all RNA. After uracil-DNA glycosylase treatment, a first 18-cycle PCR used universal primers M1SS and BC2_uni_R on all cDNA. Processing in the source paper ran as follows. Normalization of each sample was performed by random selection of 1 million high-quality reads, each carrying a distinct molecular identifier. Reads with shared molecular identifiers were discarded instead of being binned into consensus sequences. CDR3 identification, clonotype clustering and error correction used MiTCR with a Q25 quality threshold and the strictest error-elimination algorithm. A nonparametric unseen species model with Euler transformation was used to estimate lower-bound total TCR beta diversity. Through fastp at Q25 and MiXCR, TCRdb rebuilt clones from the public reads, retaining in-frame beta chains. Every CDR3 protein is listed once, alongside the most common genes and DNA of its rows. The V and J calls were not made by the authors but by TCRdb's processing. This sample comprises roughly 1,500,000 distinct CDR3 sequences, about 31% of them detected only once. Of the sample, 10% to 12% falls within the top ten clones.

Systemically healthy Caucasian individuals from Russia, some 38 in total and aged roughly 6 to 90 years, were included as donors. About 9.1 milliliters of peripheral blood were collected from each donor into EDTA-treated Vacutainer tubes. Ficoll-Paque density-gradient centrifugation was used to isolate PBMCs, with at least 7 million obtained per sample. Trizol reagent was used to extract total RNA from PBMCs, with at least 5 micrograms per sample. For every donor, an aliquot of PBMCs went through flow cytometry to measure the percentages of naive CD45RAhigh/CD27high T cells. This sequence was found in a woman aged 25 to 39 in good health. The rearrangement joined TRBV4-2 to TRBJ2-7, and TRBD1 aligns with 8 junction nucleotides. Source material: blood. The CDR3 here reads CASSQDAGTGIYEQYF. The base sequence is TGTGCCAGCAGCCAAGATGCGGGGACAGGAATATACGAGCAGTACTTC.